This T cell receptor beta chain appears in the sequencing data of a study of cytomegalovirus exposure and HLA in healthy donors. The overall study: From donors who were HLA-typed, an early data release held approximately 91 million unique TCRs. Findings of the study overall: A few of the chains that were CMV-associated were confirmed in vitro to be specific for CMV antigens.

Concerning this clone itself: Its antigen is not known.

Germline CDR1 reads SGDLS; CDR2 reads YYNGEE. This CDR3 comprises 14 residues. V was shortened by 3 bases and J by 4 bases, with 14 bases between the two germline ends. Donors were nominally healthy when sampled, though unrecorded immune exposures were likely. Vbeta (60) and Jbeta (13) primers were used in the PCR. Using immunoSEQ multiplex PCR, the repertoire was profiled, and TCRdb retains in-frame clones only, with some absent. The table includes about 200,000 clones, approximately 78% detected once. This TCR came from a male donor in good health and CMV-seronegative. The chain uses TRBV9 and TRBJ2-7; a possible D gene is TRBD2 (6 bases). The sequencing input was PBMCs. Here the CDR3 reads CASSAPGRSYEQYF. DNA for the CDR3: TGTGCCAGCAGCGCCCCGGGGAGGTCTTACGAGCAGTACTTC.